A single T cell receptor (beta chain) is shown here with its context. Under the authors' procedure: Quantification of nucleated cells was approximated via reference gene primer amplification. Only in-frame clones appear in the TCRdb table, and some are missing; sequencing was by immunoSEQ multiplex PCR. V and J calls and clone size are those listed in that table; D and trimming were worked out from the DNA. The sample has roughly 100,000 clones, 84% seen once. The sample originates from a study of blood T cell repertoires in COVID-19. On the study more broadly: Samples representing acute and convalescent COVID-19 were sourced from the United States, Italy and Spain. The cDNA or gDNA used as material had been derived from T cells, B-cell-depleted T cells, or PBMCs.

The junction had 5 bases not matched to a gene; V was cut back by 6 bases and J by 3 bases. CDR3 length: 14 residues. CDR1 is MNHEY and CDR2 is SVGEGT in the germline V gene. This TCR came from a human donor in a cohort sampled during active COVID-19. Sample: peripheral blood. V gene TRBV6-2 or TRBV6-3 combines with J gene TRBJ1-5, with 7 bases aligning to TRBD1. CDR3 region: CASSPRGNNQPQHF. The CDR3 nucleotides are TGTGCCAGCAGCCCCAGGGGGAACAATCAGCCCCAGCATTTT.